This section outlines one T cell receptor beta chain sequence together with its context. What it binds is unknown. CDR3 length equals 15 residues. V was shortened by 1 base and J by 4 bases, with 13 bases between the two germline ends. Germline V gene lookup returns CDR1 SGHDN and CDR2 FVKESK. This entry belongs to a study of cytomegalovirus exposure and HLA in healthy donors. General study points: Among CMV-associated TCR beta chains, most appeared HLA-restricted in a later analysis.

In the PCR, 60 Vbeta and 13 Jbeta primers were used. Profiled with immunoSEQ multiplex PCR; TCRdb holds only in-frame clones, not every one. The sample has about 130,000 clones, roughly three quarters seen once. This TCR derives from a woman aged 40 to 55 in good health and CMV-seronegative. The sample comprised PBMCs. The chain has TRBV14 and TRBJ1-2; D not resolved. In nucleotides, the CDR3 is TGTGCCAGCAGCCAAGTAGCGGTTCCCTCCTATGGCTACACCTTC. It specifies CASSQVAVPSYGYTF.